Listed here is a single T cell receptor (beta chain). This CDR3 region has 14 residues. Germline values: CDR1 KGHDR, CDR2 SFDVKD. V was shortened by 9 bases and J by 4 bases, with 15 bases between the two germline ends. This sample is part of a study of blood T cell repertoires in COVID-19. At the level of the study: Spain, Italy and the United States supplied samples that represented acute and convalescent COVID-19.

Source study methods: Nucleated cell counts were estimated from reference gene primer amplification. The protocol was immunoSEQ multiplex PCR, while the TCRdb copy is restricted to in-frame clones and leaves out a portion. The DNA gave D and trimming, while V, J and clone size come from that table. Counted here are about 140,000 clones, around 76% occurring once; the ten biggest clones make up around 13%. The source is a man aged 80 or over with acute or convalescent COVID-19. Sequences were obtained from peripheral blood. The V call is TRBV24-1, the J call TRBJ1-3, with a weak D call TRBD1 (5 bases). Here the CDR3 DNA reads TGTGCCACCTCGCACCCGCAGGGCGGAAACACCATATATTTT. Translating gives CATSHPQGGNTIYF.